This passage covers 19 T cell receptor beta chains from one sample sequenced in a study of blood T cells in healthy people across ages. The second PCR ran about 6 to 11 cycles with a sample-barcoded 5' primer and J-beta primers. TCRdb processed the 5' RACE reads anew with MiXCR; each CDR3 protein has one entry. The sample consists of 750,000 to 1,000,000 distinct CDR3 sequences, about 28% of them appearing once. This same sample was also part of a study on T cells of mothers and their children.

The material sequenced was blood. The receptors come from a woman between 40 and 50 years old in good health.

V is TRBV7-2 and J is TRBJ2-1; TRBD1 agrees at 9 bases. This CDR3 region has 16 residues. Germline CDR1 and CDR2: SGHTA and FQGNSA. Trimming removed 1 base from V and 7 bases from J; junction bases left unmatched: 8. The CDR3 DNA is TGTGCCAGCAGCTTAGATGGGACAGGGTCAGCTAATGAGCAGTTCTTC. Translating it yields CASSLDGTGSANEQFF.

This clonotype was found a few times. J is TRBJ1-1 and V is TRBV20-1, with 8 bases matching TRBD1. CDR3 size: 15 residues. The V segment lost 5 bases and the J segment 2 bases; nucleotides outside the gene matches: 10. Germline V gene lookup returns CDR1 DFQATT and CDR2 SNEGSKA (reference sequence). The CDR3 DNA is TGCAGTGCTCCCCGCCCCACAGGGGGAAACACTGAAGCTTTCTTT. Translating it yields CSAPRPTGGNTEAFF.

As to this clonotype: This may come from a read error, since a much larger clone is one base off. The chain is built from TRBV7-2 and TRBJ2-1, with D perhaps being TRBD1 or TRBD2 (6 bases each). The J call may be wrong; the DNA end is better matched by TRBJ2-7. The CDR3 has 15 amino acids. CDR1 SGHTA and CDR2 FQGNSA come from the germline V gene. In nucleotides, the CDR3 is TGTGCCAGCAGCTTAGGGGGGGCCTCCTACAATGAGCAGTACTTC. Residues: CASSLGGASYNEQYF.

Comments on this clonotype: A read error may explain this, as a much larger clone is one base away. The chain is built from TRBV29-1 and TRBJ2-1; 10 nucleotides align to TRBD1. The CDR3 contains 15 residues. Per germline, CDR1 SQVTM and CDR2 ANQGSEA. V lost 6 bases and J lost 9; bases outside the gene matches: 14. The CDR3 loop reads CSVRSGDRGQGEQFF. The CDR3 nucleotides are TGCAGCGTGCGTTCCGGGGACAGGGGCCAAGGTGAGCAGTTCTTC.

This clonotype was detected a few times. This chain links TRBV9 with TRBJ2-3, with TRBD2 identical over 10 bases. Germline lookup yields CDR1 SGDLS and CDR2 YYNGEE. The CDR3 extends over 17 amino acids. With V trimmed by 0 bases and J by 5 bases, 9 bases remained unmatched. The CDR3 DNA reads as TGTGCCAGCAGCGTAGGGGAGCGGGGGGGCCTACAAGATACGCAGTATTTT. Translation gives CASSVGERGGLQDTQYF.

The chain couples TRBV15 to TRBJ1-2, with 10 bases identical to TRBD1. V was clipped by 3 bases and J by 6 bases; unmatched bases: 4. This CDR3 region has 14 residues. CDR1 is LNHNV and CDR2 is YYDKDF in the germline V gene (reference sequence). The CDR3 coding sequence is TGTGCCACCAGCAGGAGACAGGGGGCCAATGGCTACACCTTC. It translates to CATSRRQGANGYTF. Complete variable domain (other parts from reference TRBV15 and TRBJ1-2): DAMVIQNPRYQVTQFGKPVTLSCSQTLNHNVMYWYQQKSSQAPKLLFHYYDKDFNNEADTPDNFQSRRPNTSFCFLDIRSPGLGDTAMYLCATSRRQGANGYTFGSGTRLTVV.

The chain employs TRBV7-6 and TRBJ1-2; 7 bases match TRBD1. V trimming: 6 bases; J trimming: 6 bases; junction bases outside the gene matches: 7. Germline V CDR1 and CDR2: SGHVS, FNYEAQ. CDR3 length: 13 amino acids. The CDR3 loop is CASSRQGRDGYTF. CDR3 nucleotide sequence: TGTGCCAGCAGTCGACAGGGTCGGGATGGCTACACCTTC.

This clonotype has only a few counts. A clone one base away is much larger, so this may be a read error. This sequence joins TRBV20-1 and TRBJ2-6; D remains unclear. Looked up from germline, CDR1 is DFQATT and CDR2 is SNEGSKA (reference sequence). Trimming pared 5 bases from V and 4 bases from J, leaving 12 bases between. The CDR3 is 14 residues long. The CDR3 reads CSAPWGEGANVLTF. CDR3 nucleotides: TGCAGTGCTCCGTGGGGTGAGGGGGCCAACGTCCTGACTTTC.

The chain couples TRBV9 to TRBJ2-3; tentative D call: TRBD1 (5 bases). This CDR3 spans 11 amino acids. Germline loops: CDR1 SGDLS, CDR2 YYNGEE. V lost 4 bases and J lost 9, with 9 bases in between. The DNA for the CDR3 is TGTGCCAGCAGCACAACAGGCACGCAGTATTTT. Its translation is CASSTTGTQYF.

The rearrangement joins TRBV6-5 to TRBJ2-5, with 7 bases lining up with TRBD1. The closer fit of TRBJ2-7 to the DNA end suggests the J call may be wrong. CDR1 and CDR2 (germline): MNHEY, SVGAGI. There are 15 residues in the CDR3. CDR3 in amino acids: CASSYGTALSYEQYF. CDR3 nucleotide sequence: TGTGCCAGCAGTTACGGGACAGCCCTTAGCTACGAGCAGTACTTC.

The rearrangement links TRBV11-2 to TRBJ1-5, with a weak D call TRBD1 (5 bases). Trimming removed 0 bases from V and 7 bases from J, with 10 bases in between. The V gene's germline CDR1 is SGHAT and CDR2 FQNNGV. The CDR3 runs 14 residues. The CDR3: CASSLDRQGQPQHF. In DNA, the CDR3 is TGTGCCAGCAGCTTAGATCGGCAGGGCCAGCCCCAGCATTTT. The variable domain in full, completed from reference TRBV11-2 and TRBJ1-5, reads EAGVAQSPRYKIIEKRQSVAFWCNPISGHATLYWYQQILGQGPKLLIQFQNNGVVDDSQLPKDRFSAERLKGVDSTLKIQPAKLEDSAVYLCASSLDRQGQPQHFGDGTRLSIL.

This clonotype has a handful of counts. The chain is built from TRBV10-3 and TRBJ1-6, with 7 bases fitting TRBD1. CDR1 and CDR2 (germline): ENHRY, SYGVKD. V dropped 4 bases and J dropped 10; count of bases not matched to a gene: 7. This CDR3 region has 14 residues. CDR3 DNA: TGTGCCATCAGTGGGGGACAGTTGGGGTCACCCCTCCACTTT. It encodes CAISGGQLGSPLHF.

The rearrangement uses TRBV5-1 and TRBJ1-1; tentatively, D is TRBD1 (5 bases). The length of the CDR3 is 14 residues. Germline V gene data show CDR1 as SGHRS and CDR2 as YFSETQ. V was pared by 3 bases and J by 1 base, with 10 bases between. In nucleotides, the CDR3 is TGCGCCAGCAGCTCGCGGGACGGGAACACTGAAGCTTTCTTT. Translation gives CASSSRDGNTEAFF.

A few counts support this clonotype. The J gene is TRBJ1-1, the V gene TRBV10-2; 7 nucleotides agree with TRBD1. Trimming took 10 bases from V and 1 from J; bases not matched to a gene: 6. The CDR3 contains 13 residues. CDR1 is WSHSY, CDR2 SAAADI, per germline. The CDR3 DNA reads TGCGCCACCCTCAGACAGGGGAACACTGAAGCTTTCTTT. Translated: CATLRQGNTEAFF.

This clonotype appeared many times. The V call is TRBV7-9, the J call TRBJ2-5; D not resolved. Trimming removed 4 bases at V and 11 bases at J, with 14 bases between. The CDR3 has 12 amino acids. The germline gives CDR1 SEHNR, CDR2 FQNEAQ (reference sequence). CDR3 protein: CASSSITGEQYF. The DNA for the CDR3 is TGTGCCAGCAGCTCCATAACGGGTGAGCAGTACTTC.

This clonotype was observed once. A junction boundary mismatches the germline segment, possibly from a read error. In nucleotides, the CDR3 is TGTGCCAGCAGCCAAGGGCAAGGGTTTACCGGAGAGCTGTTTTTT. The encoded protein is CASSQGQGFTGELFF. The V and J genes are TRBV4-2 and TRBJ2-2; D is unresolved. Germline V CDR1 and CDR2: LGHNA, YNFKEQ. The CDR3 consists of 15 residues.

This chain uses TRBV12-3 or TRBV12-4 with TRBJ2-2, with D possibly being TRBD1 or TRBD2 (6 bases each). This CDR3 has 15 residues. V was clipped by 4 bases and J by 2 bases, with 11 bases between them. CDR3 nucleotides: TGTGCCAGCAGTTCTGGGGGGCCTAACACCGGGGAGCTGTTTTTT. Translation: CASSSGGPNTGELFF.

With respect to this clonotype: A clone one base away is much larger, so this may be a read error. The CDR3, as DNA: TGTGCCAGCAGCTCGACAGGGAGGACCAATTCACCCCTCCACTTT. It is translated as CASSSTGRTNSPLHF. The chain recombines TRBV7-3 with TRBJ1-6, with 7 nucleotides matching TRBD1. Germline loops: CDR1 SGHTA, CDR2 FQGTGA. V trimming: 4 bases; J trimming: 7 bases; junction bases outside the gene matches: 7. The CDR3 consists of 15 residues.

The CDR3 nucleotides read TGCGCCAGCAGCCAAGATTTCTGGGGCTCTGGGGCCAACGTCCTGACTTTC. It translates to CASSQDFWGSGANVLTF. The rearrangement joins TRBV4-1 to TRBJ2-6; D remains unclear. Germline-derived CDR1 and CDR2 are MGHRA and YSYEKL. This CDR3 comprises 17 residues. Trimming took 0 bases from V and 0 from J, leaving 9 bases between them.